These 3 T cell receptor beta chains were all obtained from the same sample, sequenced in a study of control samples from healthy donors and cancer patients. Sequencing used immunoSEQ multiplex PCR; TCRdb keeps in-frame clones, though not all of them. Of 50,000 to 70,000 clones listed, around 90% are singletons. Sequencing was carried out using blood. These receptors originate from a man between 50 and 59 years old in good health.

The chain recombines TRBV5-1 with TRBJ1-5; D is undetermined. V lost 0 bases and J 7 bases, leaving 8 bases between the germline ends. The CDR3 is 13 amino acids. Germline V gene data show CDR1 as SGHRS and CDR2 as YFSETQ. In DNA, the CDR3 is TGCGCCAGCAGCTTGGAGGGAGGGCAGCCCCAGCATTTT. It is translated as CASSLEGGQPQHF.

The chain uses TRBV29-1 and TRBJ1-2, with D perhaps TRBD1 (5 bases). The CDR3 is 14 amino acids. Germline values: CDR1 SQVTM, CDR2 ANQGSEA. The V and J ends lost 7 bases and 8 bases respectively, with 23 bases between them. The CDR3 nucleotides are TGCAGCGCCACGTCAGGGACGGCGGAGTGGGGCTACACCTTC. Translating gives CSATSGTAEWGYTF. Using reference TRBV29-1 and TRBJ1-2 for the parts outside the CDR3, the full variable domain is SAVISQKPSRDICQRGTSLTIQCQVDSQVTMMFWYRQQPGQSLTLIATANQGSEATYESGFVIDKFPISRPNLTFSTLTVSNMSPEDSSIYLCSATSGTAEWGYTFGSGTRLTVV.

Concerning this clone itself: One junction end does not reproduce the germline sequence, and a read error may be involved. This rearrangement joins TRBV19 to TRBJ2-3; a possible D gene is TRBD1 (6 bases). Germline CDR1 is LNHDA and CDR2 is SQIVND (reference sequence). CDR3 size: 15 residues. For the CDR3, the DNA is TGTGCCAGTAGTGTAGACGTCAGGGGTACAGATACGCAGTATTTT. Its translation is CASSVDVRGTDTQYF.